This passage covers 3 T cell receptor beta chains from one sample sequenced in a study of blood T cells in healthy people across ages. Primed by a sample-barcoded 5' primer and a J-beta primer mix, a second PCR proceeded for 7 to 11 cycles. TCRdb re-called the 5' RACE reads with MiXCR, one entry per CDR3 protein. The repertoire holds under 800,000 distinct CDR3 sequences, over 20% seen once, with about 3.6% in the top ten. The source material was blood. The receptors shown here come from a man between 65 and 79 years old in good health.

The chain couples TRBV24-1 to TRBJ2-5; D is possibly TRBD1 (6 bases). The closer fit of TRBJ2-7 to the DNA end suggests the J call may be wrong. The CDR3 loop spans 15 amino acids. Germline CDR1 is KGHDR and CDR2 is SFDVKD. Here the CDR3 reads CATRERDNRRHEQYF. DNA of the CDR3: TGTGCCACCAGAGAACGGGACAATCGGAGGCACGAGCAGTACTTC.

The table lists this clonotype with many counts. The chain links TRBV11-2 to TRBJ2-2; possible D gene TRBD1, 6 bases. The CDR3 covers 14 residues. Germline V gene data show CDR1 as SGHAT and CDR2 as FQNNGV. Trimming removed 4 bases from V and 4 bases from J, with 10 bases in between. The CDR3 DNA reads TGTGCCAGCAGCTCAGGGACATTCACCGGGGAGCTGTTTTTT. Its translation is CASSSGTFTGELFF.

The CDR3 DNA is TGTGCCAGCAGTTTGTTAGCGGAGATGGAGCAGTACTTC. Protein: CASSLLAEMEQYF. The genes are TRBV28 and TRBJ2-1; tentative D call: TRBD2 (6 bases). The tail of the sequence fits TRBJ2-7 better, so the J call may be wrong. There are 13 residues in the CDR3. The germline gives CDR1 MDHEN, CDR2 SYDVKM.